These 22 T cell receptor beta chains share one sample of origin, sequenced in a study of human T cells and chemical hapten exposure. TCRdb re-called the RACE reads with MiXCR, one entry per CDR3 protein. Of 80,000 to 100,000 distinct CDR3 sequences listed, 8.5% to 12% were seen once; the top ten hold 5%. Time point reported: patch test 2, 6 weeks after DPC sensitization. Treatment given: therapeutic diphenylcyclopropenone sensitization with weekly scalp DPC. The specimen comprised whole blood, sampled in connection with sensitization to the hapten diphenylcyclopropenone (DPC). These receptors were obtained from a woman in her fifties or sixties with alopecia areata. Some clones in this sample may be carry-over from other donors' samples.

This clonotype was seen ten or more times. V and J are TRBV12-3 or TRBV12-4 and TRBJ2-3; 7 bases are shared with TRBD1. This CDR3 comprises 15 residues. Trimming cost V 7 bases and J 2 bases; bases outside gene matches: 9. The CDR3 nucleotides read TGTGCCAGCACCTTCCAGGGGGTCACCACAGATACGCAGTATTTT. This gives the protein CASTFQGVTTDTQYF.

This clonotype was counted at least ten times. The rearrangement uses TRBV20-1 and TRBJ2-5; the match to TRBD2 covers 12 bases. Germline V lookup: CDR1 DFQATT, CDR2 SNEGSKA (reference sequence). The CDR3 contains 14 residues. J was trimmed by 9 bases and V by 3 bases; bases with no gene match: 8. CDR3 residues: CSARGLAGGQAQYF. Written as DNA, the CDR3 is TGCAGTGCTAGGGGCCTAGCGGGAGGGCAAGCCCAGTACTTC.

The chain has TRBV24-1 and TRBJ2-5; tentative D call: TRBD1 (6 bases). The CDR3 loop spans 13 amino acids. Trimming removed 4 bases from V and 5 bases from J, with 10 bases in between. CDR1 is KGHDR and CDR2 is SFDVKD in the germline V gene. The CDR3 spells CATSDQDSETQYF. The CDR3 coding sequence is TGTGCCACCAGTGACCAGGACAGCGAGACCCAGTACTTC.

This clonotype was seen ten or more times. The rearrangement links TRBV7-7 to TRBJ2-2; D is possibly TRBD1 (6 bases). V gave up 6 bases and J gave up 6 bases, with 11 bases separating them. This CDR3 comprises 13 residues. Per the germline V gene, CDR1 is SSHAT and CDR2 is FNYEAQ (reference sequence). CDR3: CASSPEGAGELFF. The CDR3 DNA follows: TGTGCCAGCAGTCCAGAGGGGGCCGGGGAGCTGTTTTTT.

The sample holds a few counts of this clonotype. The genes are TRBV9 and TRBJ2-5; no firm D call. Germline CDR1 and CDR2: SGDLS and YYNGEE. The CDR3 spans 13 residues. V lost 4 bases to trimming and J lost 3 bases, with 10 bases between them. DNA for the CDR3: TGTGCCAGCAGCCCCCGGGCCAAAGAGACCCAGTACTTC. Its translation is CASSPRAKETQYF.

This clonotype has only a few counts. This chain joins TRBV30 and TRBJ1-1; 7 nucleotides line up with TRBD1. Per the germline V gene, CDR1 is GTSNPN and CDR2 is SVGIG (reference sequence). The CDR3 totals 14 residues. The ends lost 2 bases at V and 1 base at J; junction bases unmatched: 4. The CDR3 here is CAWSTGQRNTEAFF. The DNA of the CDR3 is TGTGCCTGGAGTACGGGACAGAGGAACACTGAAGCTTTCTTT. The variable domain in full, completed from reference TRBV30 and TRBJ1-1, reads SQTIHQWPATLVQPVGSPLSLECTVEGTSNPNLYWYRQAAGRGLQLLFYSVGIGQISSEVPQNLSASRPQDRQFILSSKKLLLSDSGFYLCAWSTGQRNTEAFFGQGTRLTVV.

At least ten counts were recorded for this clonotype. The chain joins TRBV16 to TRBJ1-3, with D tentatively TRBD1 (5 bases). There are 16 residues in the CDR3. Trimming cost V 2 bases and J 1 base, with 12 bases left between them. The V gene's germline CDR1 is KGHSY and CDR2 FQNENV. The CDR3 region is CASSQGTGRSGNTIYF. DNA for the CDR3: TGTGCCAGCAGCCAAGGGACCGGGAGATCTGGAAACACCATATATTTT.

This clonotype was seen only a few times. The V and J genes are TRBV5-5 and TRBJ2-2; D is undetermined. The V end was cut by 3 bases, the J end by 1 base, with 16 bases between. Germline CDR1 and CDR2: SGHKS and YYEKEE (reference sequence). This CDR3 is 17 amino acids long. As DNA, the CDR3 is TGTGCCAGCAGCTGGGAAGTTCGGAGAAGGAACACCGGGGAGCTGTTTTTT. It encodes CASSWEVRRRNTGELFF.

There are many counts of this clonotype. This chain links TRBV2 with TRBJ1-5; D possibly corresponds to TRBD1 (6 bases). The V end lost 5 bases, the J end lost 2 bases, and 13 bases lay between the germline ends. The germline V gene encodes CDR1 SNHLY and CDR2 FYNNEI. The CDR3 length is 15 residues. CDR3 nucleotide sequence: TGTGCCAGCAGTTCACAGGGTTTGCGCAATCAGCCCCAGCATTTT. Translating it yields CASSSQGLRNQPQHF.

This clonotype was counted once. This chain uses TRBV29-1 with TRBJ2-7; TRBD1 agrees at 9 bases. This CDR3 is 14 amino acids long. The V gene's germline CDR1 is SQVTM and CDR2 ANQGSEA. Germline trimming cut 4 bases from V and 6 bases from J; bases unmatched to any gene: 10. CDR3 in amino acids: CSVAPGQGRGEQYF. CDR3 nucleotide sequence: TGCAGCGTTGCCCCGGGACAGGGAAGGGGCGAGCAGTACTTC.

This clonotype was seen ten or more times. The chain employs TRBV20-1 and TRBJ1-4, with D uncertain. The CDR3 spans 13 residues. V lost 3 bases, J lost 12 bases, and 17 bases lay in between. Germline CDR1 and CDR2: DFQATT and SNEGSKA (reference sequence). This CDR3 reads CSARSQRAAELFF. The CDR3 region has the DNA TGCAGTGCTAGGAGTCAGAGGGCAGCAGAACTGTTTTTT.

In this sample, this clonotype turned up once. It may be a read error: a sequence one base away is much more abundant. The chain links TRBV7-9 to TRBJ2-3; D is perhaps TRBD2 (5 bases). Germline V gene data show CDR1 as SEHNR and CDR2 as FQNEAQ (reference sequence). This CDR3 contains 14 residues. CDR3 bases: TGTGCCTGCAGAAAATCGGGGAGCACAGATACGCAGTATTTT. Protein sequence: CACRKSGSTDTQYF. Using reference TRBV7-9 and TRBJ2-3 for the parts outside the CDR3, the full variable domain is DTGVSQNPRHKITKRGQNVTFRCDPISEHNRLYWYRQTLGQGPEFLTYFQNEAQLEKSRLLSDRFSAERPKGSFSTLEIQRTEQGDSAMYLCACRKSGSTDTQYFGPGTRLTVL.

In this sample, this clonotype turned up many times. The V and J genes are TRBV7-8 and TRBJ1-1; D gene ambiguous. The CDR3 runs 14 residues. V was pared by 3 bases and J by 0 bases, with 8 bases between. Per germline, CDR1 SGHVS and CDR2 FQNEAQ. The CDR3 loop reads CASSFLSMNTEAFF. CDR3 nucleotides: TGTGCCAGCAGCTTCTTATCCATGAACACTGAAGCTTTCTTT.

This CDR3 is CASTEAASYNEQFF. For the CDR3, the DNA is TGCGCCAGCACCGAAGCGGCATCCTACAATGAGCAGTTCTTC. The chain joins TRBV10-2 to TRBJ2-1; D is possibly TRBD2 (5 bases). Trimming took 7 bases from V and 1 from J, leaving 11 bases between them. This CDR3 has 14 residues. Germline V gene data show CDR1 as WSHSY and CDR2 as SAAADI.

This clonotype was counted between two and nine times. The gene calls are TRBV19 and TRBJ1-5; a weak D match, TRBD1 (6 bases). With 6 bases removed from V and 6 bases from J, the gap between germline ends came to 15 bases. CDR3 length: 14 residues. CDR1 and CDR2 (germline): LNHDA, SQIVND (reference sequence). The CDR3 nucleotides are TGTGCCAGTAGCTCTCAAGGGGGAGGTCAGCCCCAGCATTTT. The encoded protein is CASSSQGGGQPQHF.

Only a few counts were recorded for this clonotype. J is TRBJ2-2 and V is TRBV3-1; TRBD2 matches 8 bases. CDR3 length: 15 amino acids. V was pared by 6 bases and J by 4 bases, with 7 bases of the junction left unmatched. The germline gives CDR1 LGHDT, CDR2 YNNKEL (reference sequence). In DNA, the CDR3 is TGTGCCAGCAGGACGCTAGCGGGTGGCACCGGGGAGCTGTTTTTT. Protein sequence: CASRTLAGGTGELFF.

This clonotype was detected only a few times. The chain couples TRBV29-1 to TRBJ1-2; 8 positions agree with TRBD1. Germline loops: CDR1 SQVTM, CDR2 ANQGSEA. V was clipped by 2 bases and J by 5 bases; unmatched bases: 4. There are 13 residues in the CDR3. This CDR3 reads CSVEPGGRYGYTF. Written as DNA, the CDR3 is TGCAGCGTTGAACCAGGGGGCAGATATGGCTACACCTTC.

The rearrangement uses TRBV28 and TRBJ2-7, with D hard to call. The V end lost 6 bases, the J end lost 6 bases, and 18 bases lay between the germline ends. Germline V gives CDR1 MDHEN, CDR2 SYDVKM. The CDR3 has 14 amino acids. The CDR3 loop is CASSAPARLFEQYF. DNA of the CDR3: TGTGCCAGCAGCGCGCCTGCACGACTCTTCGAGCAGTACTTC. The entire variable domain, with the rest obtained from reference TRBV28 and TRBJ2-7, is as follows: DVKVTQSSRYLVKRTGEKVFLECVQDMDHENMFWYRQDPGLGLRLIYFSYDVKMKEKGDIPEGYSVSREKKERFSLILESASTNQTSMYLCASSAPARLFEQYFGPGTRLTVT.

This clonotype was detected only a few times. No DNA is shown, since the ends of the CDR3 on it are uncertain; the CDR3 is the one TCRdb lists. V gene TRBV5-5 combines with J gene TRBJ2-5; the listed D gene, TRBD2, was not tested against the DNA. CDR1 and CDR2 (germline): SGHKS, YYEKEE (reference sequence). Counting both end residues, the CDR3 totals 17 amino acids. The CDR3 spells CASSFLWAGGPQETQYF.

In its sample, this clonotype was seen many times. J is TRBJ1-1 and V is TRBV29-1; D is perhaps TRBD1 (5 bases). CDR1 SQVTM and CDR2 ANQGSEA come from the germline V gene. V was cut by 8 bases and J by 5 bases, with 18 bases left in between. The CDR3 consists of 13 residues. The CDR3, as DNA: TGCAGCCAATCGCAGGGACTGGGAACTGAAGCTTTCTTT. The encoded protein is CSQSQGLGTEAFF.

This clonotype has a handful of counts. This sequence joins TRBV27 and TRBJ1-1; weak D call: TRBD1 (5 bases). V was clipped by 3 bases and J by 1 base, with 21 bases between them. CDR1 is MNHEY, CDR2 SMNVEV, per germline (reference sequence). The CDR3 has 18 residues. Here the CDR3 reads CASSFGLRQGPPNTEAFF. CDR3 sequence (DNA): TGTGCCAGCAGTTTTGGCCTTCGCCAGGGTCCTCCGAACACTGAAGCTTTCTTT.

This clonotype was seen repeatedly, ten times or more. The chain links TRBV4-3 to TRBJ2-3; 14 nucleotides agree with TRBD2. Germline lookup yields CDR1 LGHNA and CDR2 YSLEER. The J segment lost 1 base and the V segment lost 4 bases, leaving 7 bases of the junction unmatched. The CDR3 totals 18 residues. CDR3 amino acids: CASSPGLAGGPGTDTQYF. CDR3 DNA: TGCGCCAGCAGCCCCGGACTAGCGGGAGGCCCAGGCACAGATACGCAGTATTTT.